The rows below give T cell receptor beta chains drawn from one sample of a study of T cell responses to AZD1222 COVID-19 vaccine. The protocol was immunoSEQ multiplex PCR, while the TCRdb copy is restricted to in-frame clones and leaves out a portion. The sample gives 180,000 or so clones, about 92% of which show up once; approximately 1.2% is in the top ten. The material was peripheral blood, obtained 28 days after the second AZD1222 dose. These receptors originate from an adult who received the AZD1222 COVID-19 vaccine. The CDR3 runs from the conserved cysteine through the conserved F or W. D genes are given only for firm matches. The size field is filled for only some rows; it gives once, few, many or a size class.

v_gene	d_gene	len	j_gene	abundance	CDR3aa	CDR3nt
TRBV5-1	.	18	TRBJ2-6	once	CASSPATGRNSGANVLTF	TGCGCCAGCAGCCCAGCCACGGGGCGCAACTCTGGGGCCAACGTCCTGACTTTC
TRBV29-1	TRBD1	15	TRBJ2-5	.	CSVLQGFLGWETQYF	TGCAGCGTCCTACAGGGGTTCTTAGGGTGGGAGACCCAGTACTTC
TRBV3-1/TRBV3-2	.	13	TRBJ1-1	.	CASSQGAWTEAFF	TGTGCCAGCAGCCAAGGGGCGTGGACTGAAGCTTTCTTT
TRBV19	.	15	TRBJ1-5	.	CASSLGHSSNQPQHF	TGTGCCAGTAGTCTCGGACACTCTAGCAATCAGCCCCAGCATTTT
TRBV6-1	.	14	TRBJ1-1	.	CASIKERMNTEAFF	TGTGCCAGCATAAAGGAGAGGATGAACACTGAAGCTTTCTTT
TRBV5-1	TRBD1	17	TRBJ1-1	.	CASSLARGTTGGTEAFF	TGCGCCAGCAGCTTGGCCCGAGGGACCACAGGGGGAACTGAAGCTTTCTTT
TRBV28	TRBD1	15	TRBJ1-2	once	CASRLPGTGGNGYTF	TGTGCCAGCAGACTCCCCGGGACAGGGGGAAATGGCTACACCTTC
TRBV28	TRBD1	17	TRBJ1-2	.	CASSLRLIRRGRGGYTF	TGTGCCAGCAGTTTACGGCTAATTCGTAGGGGGCGGGGCGGCTACACCTTC
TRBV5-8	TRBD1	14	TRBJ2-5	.	CASSTRQGGETQYF	TGTGCCAGCAGCACCCGACAGGGCGGTGAGACCCAGTACTTC
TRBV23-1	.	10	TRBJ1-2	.	CASGAVGYTF	TGCGCCAGCGGTGCGGTTGGCTACACCTTC
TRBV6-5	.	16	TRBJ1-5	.	CASSYRRGGENQPQHF	TGTGCCAGCAGTTACCGTCGAGGGGGTGAAAATCAGCCCCAGCATTTT
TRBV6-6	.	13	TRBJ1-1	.	CASRRLENTEAFF	TGTGCCAGCAGGCGTCTGGAGAACACTGAAGCTTTCTTT
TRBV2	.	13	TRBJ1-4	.	CASSFADSLKLFF	TGTGCCAGCAGTTTTGCGGACAGCTTGAAACTGTTTTTT
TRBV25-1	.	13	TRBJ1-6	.	CASSEVGGEPLHF	TGTGCCAGCAGTGAGGTTGGGGGGGAGCCCCTCCACTTT
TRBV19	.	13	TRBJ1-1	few	CASSPQKNTEAFF	TGTGCCAGTAGTCCCCAGAAGAACACTGAAGCTTTCTTT
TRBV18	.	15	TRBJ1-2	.	CASSPSTARDYGYTF	TGTGCCAGCTCACCATCGACAGCTAGAGACTATGGCTACACCTTC
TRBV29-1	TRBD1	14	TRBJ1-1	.	CSVPGTGITTEAFF	TGCAGCGTCCCCGGGACAGGGATTACCACTGAAGCTTTCTTT
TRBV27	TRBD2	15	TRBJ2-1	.	CASRPSGTSYNEQFF	TGTGCCAGCAGGCCTAGCGGGACCTCCTACAATGAGCAGTTCTTC
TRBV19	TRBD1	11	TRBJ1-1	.	CASSGQHEAFF	TGTGCCAGTTCGGGACAGCATGAAGCTTTCTTT
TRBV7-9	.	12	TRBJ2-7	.	CASSLGGPGAFF	TGTGCCAGCAGCTTAGGGGGGCCGGGGGCCTTCTTC
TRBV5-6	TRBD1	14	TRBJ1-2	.	CASSRDRAAYGYTF	TGTGCCAGCAGCCGGGACAGGGCGGCCTATGGCTACACCTTC
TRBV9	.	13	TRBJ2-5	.	CASSVGPLETQYF	TGTGCCAGCAGCGTAGGACCCTTGGAGACCCAGTACTTC
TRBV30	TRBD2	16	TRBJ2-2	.	CAWSGTSGANTGELFF	TGTGCCTGGTCCGGGACTAGCGGCGCGAACACCGGGGAGCTGTTTTTT
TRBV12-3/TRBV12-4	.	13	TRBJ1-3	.	CASGQASGNTIYF	TGTGCCAGCGGGCAGGCCTCTGGAAACACCATATATTTT
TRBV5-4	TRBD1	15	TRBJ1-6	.	CASSLDRDRGSPLHF	TGTGCCAGCAGCTTGGACCGGGACAGGGGATCACCCCTCCACTTT
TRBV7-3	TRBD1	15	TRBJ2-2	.	CASSLIGGRTGELFF	TGTGCCAGCAGCTTGATAGGGGGCAGGACCGGGGAGCTGTTTTTT
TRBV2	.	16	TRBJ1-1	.	CASSEAGGVGNTEAFF	TGTGCCAGCAGTGAAGCCGGTGGGGTAGGGAACACTGAAGCTTTCTTT
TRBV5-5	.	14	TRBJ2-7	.	CASSLDRSPYEQYF	TGTGCCAGCAGCTTGGACAGGTCTCCCTACGAGCAGTACTTC
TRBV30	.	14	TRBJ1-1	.	CAWSPGTWNTEAFF	TGTGCCTGGAGTCCTGGGACATGGAACACTGAAGCTTTCTTT
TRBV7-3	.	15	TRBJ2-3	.	CASSSFGGSTDTQYF	TGTGCCAGCAGCTCCTTTGGCGGCAGCACAGATACGCAGTATTTT
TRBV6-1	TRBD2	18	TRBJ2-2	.	CASSDFSGGARSTGELFF	TGTGCCAGCAGTGACTTTAGCGGGGGGGCCCGTAGCACCGGGGAGCTGTTTTTT
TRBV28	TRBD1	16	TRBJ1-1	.	CASSLTGTGLDTEAFF	TGTGCCAGCAGTTTAACCGGGACAGGGTTGGACACTGAAGCTTTCTTT
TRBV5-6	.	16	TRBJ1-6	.	CASSSPLQGYDSPLHF	TGTGCCAGCAGCTCCCCCCTCCAGGGTTATGATTCACCCCTCCACTTT
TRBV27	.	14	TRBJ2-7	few	CASRHRGGSYEQYF	TGTGCCAGCAGACATAGGGGGGGTAGCTACGAGCAGTACTTC
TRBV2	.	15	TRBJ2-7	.	CASSASGPTSYEQYF	TGTGCCAGCAGTGCATCCGGGCCGACCTCCTACGAGCAGTACTTC
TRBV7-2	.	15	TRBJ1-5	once	CASSLGGAGNQPQHF	TGTGCCAGCAGCTTAGGTGGGGCGGGCAATCAGCCCCAGCATTTT
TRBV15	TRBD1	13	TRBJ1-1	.	CATSRERTGNAFF	TGTGCCACCAGCAGAGAGCGGACAGGGAATGCTTTCTTT
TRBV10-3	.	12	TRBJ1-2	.	CAISPGLYGYTF	TGTGCCATCAGCCCAGGGCTCTATGGCTACACCTTC
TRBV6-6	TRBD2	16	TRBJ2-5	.	CASSAQLAGGQETQYF	TGTGCCAGCAGTGCGCAACTAGCGGGAGGCCAAGAGACCCAGTACTTC
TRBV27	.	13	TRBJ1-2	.	CASSFFGNYGYTF	TGTGCCAGCAGTTTCTTCGGAAACTATGGCTACACCTTC
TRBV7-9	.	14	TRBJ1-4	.	CASSPGNREEKLFF	TGTGCCAGCAGTCCCGGCAACAGGGAGGAAAAACTGTTTTTT
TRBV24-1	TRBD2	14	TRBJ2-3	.	CATGTSGGGDTQYF	TGTGCCACCGGGACTAGCGGGGGTGGAGATACGCAGTATTTT
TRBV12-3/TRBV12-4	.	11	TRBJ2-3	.	CASSFYDTQYF	TGTGCCAGCAGTTTTTATGATACGCAGTATTTT
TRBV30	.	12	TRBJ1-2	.	CAWSIARDGYTF	TGTGCCTGGAGTATAGCCAGGGATGGCTACACCTTC
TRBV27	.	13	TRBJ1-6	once	CASAGAGNSPLHF	TGTGCCAGCGCAGGGGCTGGCAATTCACCCCTCCACTTT
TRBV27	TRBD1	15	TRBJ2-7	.	CASSPRDRGLYEQYF	TGTGCCAGCAGCCCTCGGGACAGAGGCCTTTACGAGCAGTACTTC
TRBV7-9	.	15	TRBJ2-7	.	CASSLGQGISYEQYF	TGTGCCAGCAGCTTAGGGCAGGGGATATCCTACGAGCAGTACTTC
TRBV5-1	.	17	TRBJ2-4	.	CASRLNGGTLDKNIQYF	TGCGCCAGCAGGTTGAATGGGGGCACCCTTGACAAAAACATTCAGTACTTC
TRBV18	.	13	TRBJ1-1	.	CASSLGHNTEAFF	TGTGCCAGCTCCCTGGGACATAACACTGAAGCTTTCTTT
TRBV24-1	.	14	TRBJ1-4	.	CATSPREPNEKLFF	TGTGCCACCAGCCCCCGGGAGCCTAATGAAAAACTGTTTTTT
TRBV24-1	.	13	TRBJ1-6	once	CATSAGGGSPLHF	TGTGCCACCAGTGCTGGGGGAGGGTCACCCCTCCACTTT
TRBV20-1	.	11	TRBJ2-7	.	CSASQTYEQYF	TGCAGTGCTAGCCAAACATACGAGCAGTACTTC
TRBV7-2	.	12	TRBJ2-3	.	CASSSATDTQYF	TGTGCCAGCAGCTCGGCGACAGATACGCAGTATTTT
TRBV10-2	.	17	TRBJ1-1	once	CASSAPGFELRDTEAFF	TGCGCCAGCAGTGCCCCGGGATTCGAACTCCGGGACACTGAAGCTTTCTTT
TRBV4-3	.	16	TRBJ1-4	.	CASSPRGAKINEKLFF	TGCGCCAGCAGCCCTAGGGGGGCGAAGATTAATGAAAAACTGTTTTTT